This T cell receptor (beta chain) was profiled in a study of T cells in Graves' hyperthyroidism and ophthalmopathy. Study-level points and caveats: Blood also held most thyroid clonotypes expanded beyond 0.001.

The CDR3 totals 15 residues. Germline CDR1 is SQVTM and CDR2 is ANQGSEA. Trimming at V came to 8 bases and at J to 7 bases, leaving 15 bases not matched to a gene. This clonotype was seen more than once but under ten times. The antigen remains undetermined. RNA transcripts yielded amplified TCR beta CDR3 regions. Using the HTBI primer set, a first-round RT-PCR was run on the TCR CDR3. TCRdb itself ran the multiplex PCR reads through MiXCR, one entry per CDR3 protein. The profile shows 640,000 or so distinct CDR3 sequences, about 15% of them singletons. The rearrangement joins TRBV29-1 to TRBJ2-2; TRBD2 aligns across 8 bases. The sample consisted of blood. The receptor comes from a woman aged 40 to 49 with Graves' ophthalmopathy. CDR3: CSPGSSGKEGGELFF. The DNA of the CDR3 is TGCAGCCCCGGTAGTAGCGGGAAGGAGGGCGGGGAGCTGTTTTTT.